Listed here is a single T cell receptor (beta chain). Antigen: not known. PCR involved 60 Vbeta and 13 Jbeta primers. Source study methods: Counted up in a later analysis, unique TCR beta chains came to about 80 million, with around 11 million shared. Some clones are missing from TCRdb's copy, which holds only in-frame ones; the method was immunoSEQ multiplex PCR. V, J and clone size are taken as reported in that table, and D and trimming were inferred from the DNA itself. The sample consists of 110,000 to 150,000 clones, about 79% of them appearing once. This specimen comes from a study of cytomegalovirus exposure and HLA in healthy donors. The study, taken as a whole, reports: Most TCR sequences proved rare, with some public TCRs found in many donors.

V lost 0 bases, J lost 0 bases, and 8 bases lay in between. The CDR3 is 15 amino acids. Germline V CDR1 and CDR2: SGHVS, FNYEAQ. The sequence was collected from a male donor in good health and CMV-seronegative. The specimen sequenced was PBMCs. The chain has TRBV7-6 and TRBJ1-1; D is perhaps TRBD1 (5 bases). In nucleotides, the CDR3 is TGTGCCAGCAGCTTAGCGCCAGGGTTGAACACTGAAGCTTTCTTT. Translation: CASSLAPGLNTEAFF. Supplemented by reference TRBV7-6 and TRBJ1-1, the full variable domain reads GAGVSQSPRYKVTKRGQDVALRCDPISGHVSLYWYRQALGQGPEFLTYFNYEAQQDKSGLPNDRFSAERPEGSISTLTIQRTEQRDSAMYRCASSLAPGLNTEAFFGQGTRLTVV.